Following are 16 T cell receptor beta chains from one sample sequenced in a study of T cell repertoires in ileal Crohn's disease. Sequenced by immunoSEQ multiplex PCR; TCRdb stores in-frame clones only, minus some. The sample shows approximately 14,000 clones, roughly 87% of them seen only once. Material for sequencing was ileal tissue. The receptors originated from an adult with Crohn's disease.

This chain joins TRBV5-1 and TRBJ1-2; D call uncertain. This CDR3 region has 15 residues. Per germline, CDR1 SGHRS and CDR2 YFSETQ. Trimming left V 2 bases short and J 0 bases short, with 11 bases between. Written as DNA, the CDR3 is TGCGCCAGCAGCTTTGGTGCAGAATCTAACTATGGCTACACCTTC. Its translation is CASSFGAESNYGYTF.

The DNA for the CDR3 is TGTGCCAGTAGCGACAGGGGGACCGGGGAGCTGTTTTTT. It specifies CASSDRGTGELFF. The rearrangement uses TRBV19 and TRBJ2-2; 9 bases fit TRBD1. The junction had 1 base not matched to a gene; V was cut back by 6 bases and J by 5 bases. The germline V gene has CDR1 LNHDA and CDR2 SQIVND (reference sequence). This CDR3 contains 13 residues.

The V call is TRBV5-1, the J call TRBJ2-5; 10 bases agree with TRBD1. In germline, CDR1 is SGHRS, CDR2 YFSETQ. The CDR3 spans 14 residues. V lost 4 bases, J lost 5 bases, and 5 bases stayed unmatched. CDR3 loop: CASSPQTGGETQYF. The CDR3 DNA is TGCGCCAGCAGCCCGCAGACAGGGGGCGAGACCCAGTACTTC.

The CDR3 DNA sequence: TGTGCCAGCAGCAGATCCCAGGGAACTGAAGCTTTCTTT. It translates to CASSRSQGTEAFF. The V call is TRBV6-1, the J call TRBJ1-1; TRBD1 might be the D (5 bases). Germline values: CDR1 MNHNS, CDR2 SASEGT. This CDR3 contains 13 residues. The germline V and J ends were trimmed by 6 bases and 5 bases, with 13 bases remaining between them.

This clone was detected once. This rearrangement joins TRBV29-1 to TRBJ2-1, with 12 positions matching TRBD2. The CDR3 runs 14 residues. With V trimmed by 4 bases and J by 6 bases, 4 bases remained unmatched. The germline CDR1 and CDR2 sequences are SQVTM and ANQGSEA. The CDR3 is CSVARTSGVNEQFF. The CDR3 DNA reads TGCAGCGTTGCACGGACTAGCGGGGTCAATGAGCAGTTCTTC.

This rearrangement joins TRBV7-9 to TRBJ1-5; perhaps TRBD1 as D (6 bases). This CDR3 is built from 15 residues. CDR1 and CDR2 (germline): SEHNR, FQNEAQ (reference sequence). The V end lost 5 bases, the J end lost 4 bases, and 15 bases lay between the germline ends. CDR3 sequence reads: CASSPGDRLNQPQHF. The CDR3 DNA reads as TGTGCCAGCAGCCCCGGTGACAGGTTAAATCAGCCCCAGCATTTT.

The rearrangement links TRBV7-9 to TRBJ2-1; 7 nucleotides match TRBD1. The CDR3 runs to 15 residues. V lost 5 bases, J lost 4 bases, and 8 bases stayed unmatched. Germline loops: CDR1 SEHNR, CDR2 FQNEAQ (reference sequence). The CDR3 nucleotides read TGTGCCAGCAGCCCATCCGGGACAGAATACAATGAGCAGTTCTTC. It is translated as CASSPSGTEYNEQFF.

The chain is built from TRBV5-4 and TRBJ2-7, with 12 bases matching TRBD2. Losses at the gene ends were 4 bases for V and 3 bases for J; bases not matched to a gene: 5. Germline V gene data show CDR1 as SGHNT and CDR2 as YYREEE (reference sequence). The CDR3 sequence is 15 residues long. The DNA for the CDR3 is TGTGCCAGCAGCCAGGGACTAGCGGGTGTCTACGAGCAGTACTTC. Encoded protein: CASSQGLAGVYEQYF. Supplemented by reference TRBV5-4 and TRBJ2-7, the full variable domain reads ETGVTQSPTHLIKTRGQQVTLRCSSQSGHNTVSWYQQALGQGPQFIFQYYREEENGRGNFPPRFSGLQFPNYSSELNVNALELDDSALYLCASSQGLAGVYEQYFGPGTRLTVT.

The CDR3 nucleotides are TGTGCCAGCAGCGTATCACGGGGGGAGCAGTTCTTC. This gives the protein CASSVSRGEQFF. The rearrangement uses TRBV9 and TRBJ2-1, with a tentative D call TRBD2 (6 bases). CDR3 length equals 12 residues. Between the trimmed V and J ends, which lost 1 base and 10 bases, there was a span of 9 bases. CDR1 is SGDLS, CDR2 YYNGEE, per germline.

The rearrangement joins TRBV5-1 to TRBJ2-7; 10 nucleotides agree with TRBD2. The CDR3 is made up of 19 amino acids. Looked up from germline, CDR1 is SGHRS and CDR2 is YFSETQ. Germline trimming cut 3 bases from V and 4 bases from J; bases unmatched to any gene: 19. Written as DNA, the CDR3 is TGCGCCAGCAGCTCCTTGGGCACCTTGGGTAGCGGGAGGCCGTACGAGCAGTACTTC. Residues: CASSSLGTLGSGRPYEQYF.

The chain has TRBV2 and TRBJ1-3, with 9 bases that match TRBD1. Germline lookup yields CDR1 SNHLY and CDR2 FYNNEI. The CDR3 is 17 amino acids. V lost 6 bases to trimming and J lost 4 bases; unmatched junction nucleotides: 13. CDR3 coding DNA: TGTGCCAGCAGGAAGGGGACAGGGAGTTTCGTCGGAAACACCATATATTTT. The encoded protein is CASRKGTGSFVGNTIYF.

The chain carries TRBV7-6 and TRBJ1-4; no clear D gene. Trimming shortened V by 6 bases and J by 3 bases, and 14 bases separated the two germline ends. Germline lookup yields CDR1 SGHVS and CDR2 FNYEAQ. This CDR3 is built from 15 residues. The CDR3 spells CASSRTEAANEKLFF. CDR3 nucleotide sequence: TGTGCCAGCAGTAGAACTGAGGCAGCTAATGAAAAACTGTTTTTT.

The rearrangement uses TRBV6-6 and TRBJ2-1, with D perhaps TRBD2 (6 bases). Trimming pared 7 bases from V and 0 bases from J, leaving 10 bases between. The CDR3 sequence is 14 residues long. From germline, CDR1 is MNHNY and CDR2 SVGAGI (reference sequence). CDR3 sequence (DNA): TGTGCCAGCACCGCGGGGAGCTCCTACAATGAGCAGTTCTTC. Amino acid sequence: CASTAGSSYNEQFF.

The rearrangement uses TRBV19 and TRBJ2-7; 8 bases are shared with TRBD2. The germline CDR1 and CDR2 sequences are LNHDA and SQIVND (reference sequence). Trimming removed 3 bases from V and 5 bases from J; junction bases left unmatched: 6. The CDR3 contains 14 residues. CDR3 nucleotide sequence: TGTGCCAGTAGTATGGCGACTAGCGATCACGAGCAGTACTTC. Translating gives CASSMATSDHEQYF. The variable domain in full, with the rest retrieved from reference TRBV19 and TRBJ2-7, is DGGITQSPKYLFRKEGQNVTLSCEQNLNHDAMYWYRQDPGQGLRLIYYSQIVNDFQKGDIAEGYSVSREKKESFPLTVTSAQKNPTAFYLCASSMATSDHEQYFGPGTRLTVT.

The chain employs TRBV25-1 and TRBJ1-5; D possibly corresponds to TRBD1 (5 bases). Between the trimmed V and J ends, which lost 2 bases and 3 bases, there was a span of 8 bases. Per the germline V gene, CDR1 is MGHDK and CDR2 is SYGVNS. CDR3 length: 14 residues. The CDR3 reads CASSEDRYNQPQHF. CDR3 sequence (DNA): TGTGCCAGCAGTGAAGACAGATACAATCAGCCCCAGCATTTT.

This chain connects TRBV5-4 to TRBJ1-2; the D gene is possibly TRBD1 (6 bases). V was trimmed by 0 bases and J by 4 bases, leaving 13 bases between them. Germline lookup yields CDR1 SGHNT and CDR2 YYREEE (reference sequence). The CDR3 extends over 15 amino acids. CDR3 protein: CASSLEPGEFYGYTF. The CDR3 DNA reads TGTGCCAGCAGCTTGGAGCCAGGGGAATTCTATGGCTACACCTTC.